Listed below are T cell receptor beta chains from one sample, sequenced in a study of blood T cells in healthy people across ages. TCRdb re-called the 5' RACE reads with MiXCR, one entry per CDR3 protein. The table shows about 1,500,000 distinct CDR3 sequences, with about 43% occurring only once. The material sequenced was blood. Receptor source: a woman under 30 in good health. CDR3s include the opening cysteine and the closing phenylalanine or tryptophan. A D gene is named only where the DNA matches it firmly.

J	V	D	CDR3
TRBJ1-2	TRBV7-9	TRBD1	CASSLGTGRYDGYTF
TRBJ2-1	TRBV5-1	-	CASSLNRADEQFF
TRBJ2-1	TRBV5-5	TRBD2	CASSRTSGLGTYEQFF
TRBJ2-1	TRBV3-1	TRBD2	CASRRERGGTYHEQFF
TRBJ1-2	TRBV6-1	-	CASSVYGYGYTF
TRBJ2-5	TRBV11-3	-	CASSSVEETQYF
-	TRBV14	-	CASSQVPKGQDSEQYF
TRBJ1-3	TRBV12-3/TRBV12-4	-	CASSFGFGGARNTIYF
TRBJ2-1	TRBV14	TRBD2	CASRRLAGSYSEQFF
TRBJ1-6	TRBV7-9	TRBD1	CASSLGGTGGDSPLHF
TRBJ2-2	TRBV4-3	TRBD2	CASSPRTSGGNGELFF
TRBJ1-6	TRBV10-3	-	CAISVVGENSPLHF
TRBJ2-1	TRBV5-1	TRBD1	CASRSTGQSYNEQFF
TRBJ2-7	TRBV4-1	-	CASSQEEGRGEQYF
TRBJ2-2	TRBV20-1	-	CSAQVPGELFF
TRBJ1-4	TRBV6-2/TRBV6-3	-	CASSYNTGTSTNEKLFF
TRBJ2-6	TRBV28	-	CASSLFGALANVLTF
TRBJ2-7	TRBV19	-	CASSIGSGGEQYF
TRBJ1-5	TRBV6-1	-	CASATTYSNQPQHF
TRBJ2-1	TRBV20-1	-	CSVGPYNEQFF
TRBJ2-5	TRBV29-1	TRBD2	CSVERQGGETQYF
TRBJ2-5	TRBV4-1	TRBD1	CASSQSGQGVGETQYF
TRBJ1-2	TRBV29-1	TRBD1	CSAIRTGGDYGYTF
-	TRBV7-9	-	CASSLLGIGSEQYF
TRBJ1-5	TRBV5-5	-	CASSLNLYSNQPQHF
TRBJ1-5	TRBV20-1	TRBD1	CSALWTGSNQPQHF